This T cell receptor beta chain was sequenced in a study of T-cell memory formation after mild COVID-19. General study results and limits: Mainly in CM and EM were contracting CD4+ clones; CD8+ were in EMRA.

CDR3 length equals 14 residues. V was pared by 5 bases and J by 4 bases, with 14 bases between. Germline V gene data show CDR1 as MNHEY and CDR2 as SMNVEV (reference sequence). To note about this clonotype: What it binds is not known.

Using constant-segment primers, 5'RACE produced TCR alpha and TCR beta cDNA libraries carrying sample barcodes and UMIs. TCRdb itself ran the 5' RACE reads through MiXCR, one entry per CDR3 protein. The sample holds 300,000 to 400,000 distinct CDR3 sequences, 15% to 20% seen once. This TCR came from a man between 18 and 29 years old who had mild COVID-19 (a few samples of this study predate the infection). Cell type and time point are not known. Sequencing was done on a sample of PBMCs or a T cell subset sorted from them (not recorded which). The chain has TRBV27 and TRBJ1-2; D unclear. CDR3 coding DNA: TGTGCCAGCAGTCCGTTATCGGCTCCCTATGGCTACACCTTC. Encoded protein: CASSPLSAPYGYTF.